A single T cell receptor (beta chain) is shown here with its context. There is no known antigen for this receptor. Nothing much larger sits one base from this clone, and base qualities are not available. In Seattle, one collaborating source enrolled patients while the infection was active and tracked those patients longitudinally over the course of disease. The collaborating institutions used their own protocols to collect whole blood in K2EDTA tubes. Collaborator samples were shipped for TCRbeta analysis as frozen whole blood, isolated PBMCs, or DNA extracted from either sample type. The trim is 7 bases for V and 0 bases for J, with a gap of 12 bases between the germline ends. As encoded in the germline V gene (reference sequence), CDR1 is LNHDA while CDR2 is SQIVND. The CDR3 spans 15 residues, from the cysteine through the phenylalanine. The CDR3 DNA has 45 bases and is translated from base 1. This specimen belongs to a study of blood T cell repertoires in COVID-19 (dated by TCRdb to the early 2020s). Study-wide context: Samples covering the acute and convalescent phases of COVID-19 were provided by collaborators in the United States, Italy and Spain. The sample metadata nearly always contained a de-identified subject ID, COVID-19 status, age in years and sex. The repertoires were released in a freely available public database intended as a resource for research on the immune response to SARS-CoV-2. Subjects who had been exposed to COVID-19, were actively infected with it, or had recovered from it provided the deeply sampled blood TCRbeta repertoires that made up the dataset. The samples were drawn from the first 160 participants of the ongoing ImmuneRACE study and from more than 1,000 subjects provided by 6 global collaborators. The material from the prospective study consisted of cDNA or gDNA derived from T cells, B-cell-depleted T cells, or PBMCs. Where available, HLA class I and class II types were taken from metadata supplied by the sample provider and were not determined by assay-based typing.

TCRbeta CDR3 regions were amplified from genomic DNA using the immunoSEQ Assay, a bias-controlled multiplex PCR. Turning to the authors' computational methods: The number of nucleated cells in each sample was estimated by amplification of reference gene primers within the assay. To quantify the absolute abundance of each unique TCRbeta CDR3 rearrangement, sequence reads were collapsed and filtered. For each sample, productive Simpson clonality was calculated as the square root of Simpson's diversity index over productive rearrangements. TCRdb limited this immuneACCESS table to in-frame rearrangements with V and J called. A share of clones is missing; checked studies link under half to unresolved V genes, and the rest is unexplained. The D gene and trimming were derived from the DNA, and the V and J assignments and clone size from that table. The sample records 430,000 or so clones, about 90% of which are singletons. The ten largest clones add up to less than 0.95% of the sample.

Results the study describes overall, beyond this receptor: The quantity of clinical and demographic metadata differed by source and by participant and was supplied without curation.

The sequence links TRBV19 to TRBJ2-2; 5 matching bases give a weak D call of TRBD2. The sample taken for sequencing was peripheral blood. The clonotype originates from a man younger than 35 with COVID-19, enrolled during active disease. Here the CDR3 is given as CASTWLEANTGELFF. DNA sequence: TGTGCCAGTACCTGGTTGGAGGCGAACACCGGGGAGCTGTTTTTT. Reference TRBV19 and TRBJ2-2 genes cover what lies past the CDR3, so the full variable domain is DGGITQSPKYLFRKEGQNVTLSCEQNLNHDAMYWYRQDPGQGLRLIYYSQIVNDFQKGDIAEGYSVSREKKESFPLTVTSAQKNPTAFYLCASTWLEANTGELFFGEGSRLTVL.